These 26 T cell receptor beta chains were sequenced from one sample in a study of blood T cell repertoires in COVID-19. Sequencing was performed with immunoSEQ multiplex PCR; in TCRdb, only in-frame clones are kept and a portion is missing. This table has 150,000 to 200,000 clones, around 90% appearing once. The sequencing sample was made of peripheral blood. Source of these receptors: a man aged 60 to 75 with active or convalescent COVID-19.

The chain couples TRBV30 to TRBJ1-5, with 7 bases identical to TRBD1. The CDR3 is 13 residues long. CDR1 is GTSNPN, CDR2 SVGIG, per germline (reference sequence). V was pared by 2 bases and J by 8 bases, with 6 bases of the junction left unmatched. The CDR3: CAWSRSTGEPQHF. The CDR3, as DNA: TGTGCCTGGAGTCGCTCTACAGGGGAGCCCCAGCATTTT.

V is TRBV3-1 (or the pseudogene TRBV3-2) and J is TRBJ1-6, with 7 bases lining up with TRBD1. The CDR3 has 16 amino acids. Germline assignment: CDR1 LGHDT and CDR2 YNNKEL (reference sequence). The J segment lost 10 bases and the V segment lost 0 bases, leaving 9 bases of the junction unmatched. DNA for the CDR3: TGTGCCAGCAGCCAAGAGAAGGGGGCGGGCCCCTCACCCCTCCACTTT. Encoded protein: CASSQEKGAGPSPLHF.

This clone showed up just a few times. The rearrangement joins TRBV2 to TRBJ2-7, with no clear D. V shed 5 bases and J shed 4 bases, with 3 bases lying between them. CDR1 is SNHLY and CDR2 is FYNNEI in the germline V gene. The CDR3 extends over 10 amino acids. The DNA of the CDR3 is TGTGCCAGCAGTCGGTACGAGCAGTACTTC. This codes for CASSRYEQYF. The variable domain in full, completed from reference TRBV2 and TRBJ2-7, reads EPEVTQTPSHQVTQMGQEVILRCVPISNHLYFYWYRQILGQKVEFLVSFYNNEISEKSEIFDDQFSVERPDGSNFTLKIRSTKLEDSAMYFCASSRYEQYFGPGTRLTVT.

This chain joins TRBV19 and TRBJ2-1, with 10 bases lining up with TRBD2. From germline, CDR1 is LNHDA and CDR2 SQIVND (reference sequence). Losses at the gene ends were 6 bases for V and 8 bases for J; bases not matched to a gene: 19. The CDR3 is made up of 18 amino acids. The CDR3 reads CASRKSSGSFVGHDEQFF. CDR3 coding DNA: TGTGCCAGTAGGAAATCTAGCGGGAGTTTTGTCGGTCACGATGAGCAGTTCTTC. Full variable domain (remainder filled in from reference TRBV19 and TRBJ2-1): DGGITQSPKYLFRKEGQNVTLSCEQNLNHDAMYWYRQDPGQGLRLIYYSQIVNDFQKGDIAEGYSVSREKKESFPLTVTSAQKNPTAFYLCASRKSSGSFVGHDEQFFGPGTRLTVL.

The chain recombines TRBV6-5 with TRBJ1-1; no firm D call. This CDR3 is 13 amino acids long. Trimming stripped 6 bases from V and 2 bases from J, with 10 bases between. Germline CDR1 MNHEY, CDR2 SVGAGI. The CDR3 region is CASRRGSNTEAFF. For the CDR3, the DNA is TGTGCCAGCAGACGGGGAAGTAACACTGAAGCTTTCTTT.

This clone has more than one count but fewer than ten. The genes are TRBV19 and TRBJ1-2; TRBD1 agrees at 7 bases. The V gene end was trimmed by 3 bases and the J gene end by 8 bases; junction bases not matched to a gene: 15. This CDR3 has 16 residues. Germline CDR1 LNHDA, CDR2 SQIVND (reference sequence). CDR3 loop: CASSILTGMGVWGYTF. CDR3 DNA: TGTGCCAGTAGTATCTTGACAGGGATGGGGGTGTGGGGCTACACCTTC.

The J gene is TRBJ1-3, the V gene TRBV18; perhaps TRBD1 as D (5 bases). This CDR3 comprises 14 residues. Germline CDR1 KGHSH, CDR2 LQKENI. V lost 3 bases to trimming and J lost 4 bases, with 10 bases between them. CDR3 DNA sequence: TGTGCCAGCTCACCCGCCGACAGCGGAAACACCATATATTTT. Its protein is CASSPADSGNTIYF. Full variable domain (rest looked up from reference TRBV18 and TRBJ1-3): NAGVMQNPRHLVRRRGQEARLRCSPMKGHSHVYWYRQLPEEGLKFMVYLQKENIIDESGMPKERFSAEFPKEGPSILRIQQVVRGDSAAYFCASSPADSGNTIYFGEGSWLTVV.

The V call is TRBV2, the J call TRBJ1-2; D gene uncertain. Trimming took off 2 bases at V and 4 bases at J, with 14 bases between the two ends. The CDR3 runs 15 residues. Germline lookup yields CDR1 SNHLY and CDR2 FYNNEI. The DNA of the CDR3 is TGTGCCAGCAGTGAAAAGACGGGGATCCCCTATGGCTACACCTTC. Translating gives CASSEKTGIPYGYTF. The full variable domain, rest sourced from reference TRBV2 and TRBJ1-2, is EPEVTQTPSHQVTQMGQEVILRCVPISNHLYFYWYRQILGQKVEFLVSFYNNEISEKSEIFDDQFSVERPDGSNFTLKIRSTKLEDSAMYFCASSEKTGIPYGYTFGSGTRLTVV.

This rearrangement joins TRBV7-6 to TRBJ2-7; 7 nucleotides agree with TRBD1. Trimming removed 4 bases from V and 6 bases from J; junction bases left unmatched: 3. CDR3 length: 12 amino acids. Germline V gene data show CDR1 as SGHVS and CDR2 as FNYEAQ. The CDR3 nucleotides read TGTGCCAGCAGCTCCTCAGGGGGCGAGCAGTACTTC. Residues: CASSSSGGEQYF.

The V call is TRBV24-1, the J call TRBJ1-2, with TRBD1 as a possible D gene (6 bases). The CDR3 consists of 13 residues. V was clipped by 6 bases and J by 8 bases, with 15 bases between them. Germline V lookup: CDR1 KGHDR, CDR2 SFDVKD. CDR3 amino acids: CATSPGQGRGYTF. The CDR3 DNA reads as TGTGCCACCAGTCCGGGACAAGGAAGAGGCTACACCTTC.

The V gene is TRBV10-3, the J gene TRBJ2-5; 10 bases match TRBD2. The CDR3 loop spans 13 amino acids. Germline V gives CDR1 ENHRY, CDR2 SYGVKD. The junction had 5 bases not matched to a gene; V was cut back by 6 bases and J by 7 bases. As DNA, the CDR3 is TGTGCCATCAGGCTAGCGGGGGACTCGACCCAGTACTTC. Encoded protein: CAIRLAGDSTQYF.

The rearrangement links TRBV11-2 to TRBJ2-3, with a possible D match to TRBD1 (5 bases). The V and J ends lost 9 bases and 0 bases respectively, with 16 bases between them. Germline V gene sequence: CDR1 SGHAT, CDR2 FQNNGV. The CDR3 length is 15 residues. For the CDR3, the DNA is TGTGCCAGTAGAAAGAAGACAGATAGCACAGATACGCAGTATTTT. Translating it yields CASRKKTDSTDTQYF. Looking up the rest from reference TRBV11-2 and TRBJ2-3 gives the full variable domain: EAGVAQSPRYKIIEKRQSVAFWCNPISGHATLYWYQQILGQGPKLLIQFQNNGVVDDSQLPKDRFSAERLKGVDSTLKIQPAKLEDSAVYLCASRKKTDSTDTQYFGPGTRLTVL.

The rearrangement links TRBV27 to TRBJ2-2; tentative D call: TRBD1 (6 bases). The CDR3 contains 15 residues. The germline V and J ends were trimmed by 6 bases and 0 bases, with 11 bases remaining between them. The germline V gene encodes CDR1 MNHEY and CDR2 SMNVEV (reference sequence). CDR3 coding DNA: TGTGCCAGCAGGCTGACAGGTTCGAACACCGGGGAGCTGTTTTTT. It specifies CASRLTGSNTGELFF.

CDR3 sequence (DNA): TGTGCCAGCAGTACCAGGACAGGGAGGGCTTTCTTT. Amino acid sequence: CASSTRTGRAFF. The genes are TRBV27 and TRBJ1-1; 8 bases agree with TRBD1. This CDR3 is built from 12 residues. Germline V lookup: CDR1 MNHEY, CDR2 SMNVEV (reference sequence). With 5 bases clipped from V and 11 bases from J, the junction kept 7 bases outside the gene matches.

The genes are TRBV19 and TRBJ1-1; 8 nucleotides line up with TRBD1. The V gene's germline CDR1 is LNHDA and CDR2 SQIVND (reference sequence). This CDR3 region has 18 residues. With V trimmed by 6 bases and J by 0 bases, 15 bases remained unmatched. The CDR3 DNA reads TGTGCCAGTAGAGACTCCGGGACAGGTGATCCTTTGAACACTGAAGCTTTCTTT. Residues: CASRDSGTGDPLNTEAFF.

V usage is TRBV7-9 and J usage is TRBJ1-2; TRBD1 aligns across 8 bases. Germline CDR1 SEHNR, CDR2 FQNEAQ (reference sequence). V shed 1 base, J shed 1 base, and the junction held 8 bases outside the gene matches. The length of the CDR3 is 17 residues. This CDR3 is CASSLDLRTGINYGYTF. The CDR3, as DNA: TGTGCCAGCAGCTTAGATCTGAGGACAGGGATTAACTATGGCTACACCTTC.

The rearrangement uses TRBV27 and TRBJ2-1; 10 bases align to TRBD1. The CDR3 has 16 residues. Germline lookup yields CDR1 MNHEY and CDR2 SMNVEV (reference sequence). J was trimmed by 6 bases and V by 5 bases; bases with no gene match: 10. CDR3: CASSAPTGGWGNEQFF. CDR3 DNA: TGTGCCAGCAGTGCTCCGACAGGGGGCTGGGGCAATGAGCAGTTCTTC.

V is TRBV7-2 and J is TRBJ2-7, with TRBD2 matching 10 bases. The J segment lost 7 bases and the V segment lost 8 bases, leaving 11 bases of the junction unmatched. Germline V gene sequence: CDR1 SGHTA, CDR2 FQGNSA. This CDR3 region has 14 residues. The CDR3 DNA reads as TGTGCCAGCCGGCGGAGCGGGAGGGCTGAGGAGCAGTACTTC. This gives the protein CASRRSGRAEEQYF.

The chain is built from TRBV30 and TRBJ1-2; 8 bases are shared with TRBD1. The CDR3 consists of 15 residues. Germline loops: CDR1 GTSNPN, CDR2 SVGIG (reference sequence). The trim removed 0 bases at V and 5 bases at J, leaving 8 bases unmatched. For the CDR3, the DNA is TGTGCCTGGAGTGTTACAGGGGGTCCGCGTTATGGCTACACCTTC. Its translation is CAWSVTGGPRYGYTF.

The chain combines TRBV30 with TRBJ1-6; 8 positions match TRBD1. The junction had 9 bases not matched to a gene; V was cut back by 4 bases and J by 4 bases. Germline loops: CDR1 GTSNPN, CDR2 SVGIG (reference sequence). The CDR3 length is 16 residues. The CDR3 reads CAWTLDRVGYNSPLHF. CDR3 bases: TGTGCCTGGACCTTGGACAGGGTTGGGTATAATTCACCCCTCCACTTT.

The chain joins TRBV5-8 to TRBJ1-2; no definite D call. Trimming took off 1 base at V and 3 bases at J, with 7 bases between the two ends. The CDR3 consists of 13 residues. Germline CDR1 SGHTS, CDR2 YDEGEE. CDR3 protein: CASSLLPDYGYTF. CDR3 bases: TGTGCCAGCAGCTTGTTGCCAGACTATGGCTACACCTTC. Supplemented by reference TRBV5-8 and TRBJ1-2, the full variable domain reads EAGVTQSPTHLIKTRGQQATLRCSPISGHTSVYWYQQALGLGLQFLLWYDEGEERNRGNFPPRFSGRQFPNYSSELNVNALELEDSALYLCASSLLPDYGYTFGSGTRLTVV.

As concerns this clone: Other DNA sequences in this sample translate to the same CDR3. V and J are TRBV5-1 and TRBJ2-2; 7 bases align to TRBD1. CDR1 and CDR2 from the germline V gene are SGHRS and YFSETQ. The CDR3 is 13 amino acids. The V segment lost 2 bases and the J segment 5 bases; nucleotides outside the gene matches: 0. The chain's CDR3 is CASSLQGTGELFF. As DNA, the CDR3 is TGCGCCAGCAGCTTACAGGGGACCGGGGAGCTGTTTTTT. Based on the CDR3 plus reference TRBV5-1 and TRBJ2-2, the full variable domain is KAGVTQTPRYLIKTRGQQVTLSCSPISGHRSVSWYQQTPGQGLQFLFEYFSETQRNKGNFPGRFSGRQFSNSRSEMNVSTLELGDSALYLCASSLQGTGELFFGEGSRLTVL.

This chain connects TRBV6-5 to TRBJ2-7; weak D call: TRBD2 (5 bases). The CDR3 is made up of 13 amino acids. Germline V CDR1 and CDR2: MNHEY, SVGAGI. The V end was cut by 0 bases, the J end by 6 bases, with 9 bases between. The CDR3 reads CASSYSLAIEQYF. The CDR3 DNA reads TGTGCCAGCAGTTACTCGTTAGCGATCGAGCAGTACTTC.

The chain links TRBV6-6 to TRBJ1-2, with TRBD1 matching over 8 bases. The germline V gene has CDR1 MNHNY and CDR2 SVGAGI (reference sequence). This CDR3 is built from 15 residues. Trimming took 6 bases from V and 2 from J; bases not matched to a gene: 8. The CDR3 loop reads CASRTPGQENYGYTF. The DNA of the CDR3 is TGTGCCAGCAGAACGCCGGGACAGGAGAACTATGGCTACACCTTC.

This clone was seen a few times. V is TRBV7-2 and J is TRBJ2-7, with 8 bases matching TRBD2. Trimming removed 3 bases from V and 0 bases from J; junction bases left unmatched: 1. This CDR3 contains 14 residues. Germline CDR1 and CDR2: SGHTA and FQGNSA. As DNA, the CDR3 is TGTGCCAGCAGCTTCGGGAGGGACTCCTACGAGCAGTACTTC. It encodes CASSFGRDSYEQYF.

The V gene is TRBV3-1 (or the pseudogene TRBV3-2), the J gene TRBJ2-7; 7 nucleotides line up with TRBD1. The CDR3 runs to 13 residues. The trim removed 1 base at V and 3 bases at J, leaving 0 bases unmatched. Germline V gene data show CDR1 as LGHDT and CDR2 as YNNKEL (reference sequence). The CDR3 sequence is CASSQGTGYEQYF. The DNA of the CDR3 is TGTGCCAGCAGCCAAGGGACAGGCTACGAGCAGTACTTC.